This entry lists 9 T cell receptor beta chains sequenced from one sample in a study of early T cells in non-severe SARS-CoV-2 infection. TCRdb fed the 5' RACE reads into MiXCR, producing one record per CDR3 protein. Among 25,000 to 35,000 distinct CDR3 sequences listed, 5.7% were seen once. Sequencing was performed on whole blood. Every receptor here comes from an adult who was a healthcare worker with PCR-confirmed SARS-CoV-2 infection or an uninfected control (not recorded which).

This chain links TRBV5-4 with TRBJ1-1; D might be TRBD1 (6 bases). Germline CDR1 is SGHNT and CDR2 is YYREEE (reference sequence). V was shortened by 5 bases and J by 5 bases, with 13 bases between the two germline ends. The CDR3 covers 13 residues. CDR3 region: CASSSTRGTEAFF. In nucleotides, the CDR3 is TGTGCCAGCAGTTCGACCAGGGGAACTGAAGCTTTCTTT. Filled out from reference TRBV5-4 and TRBJ1-1, the complete variable domain reads ETGVTQSPTHLIKTRGQQVTLRCSSQSGHNTVSWYQQALGQGPQFIFQYYREEENGRGNFPPRFSGLQFPNYSSELNVNALELDDSALYLCASSSTRGTEAFFGQGTRLTVV.

V and J are TRBV5-4 and TRBJ2-3; TRBD2 matches at 9 bases. V lost 5 bases and J lost 2; bases outside the gene matches: 9. This CDR3 region has 16 residues. Germline assignment: CDR1 SGHNT and CDR2 YYREEE (reference sequence). The CDR3 protein is CASSSLGGGATDTQYF. The CDR3 nucleotides read TGTGCCAGCAGTTCGCTTGGCGGGGGGGCCACAGATACGCAGTATTTT.

This clonotype was picked up a small number of times. The J gene is TRBJ2-3, the V gene TRBV5-1, with D unclear. The V gene lost 6 bases and the J gene lost 0 bases, with 11 bases spanning the gap. The CDR3 runs to 14 residues. Germline assignment: CDR1 SGHRS and CDR2 YFSETQ. The DNA of the CDR3 is TGCGCCAGCAACGGGTTCACAAGCACAGATACGCAGTATTTT. Amino acids: CASNGFTSTDTQYF. Looking up the rest from reference TRBV5-1 and TRBJ2-3 gives the full variable domain: KAGVTQTPRYLIKTRGQQVTLSCSPISGHRSVSWYQQTPGQGLQFLFEYFSETQRNKGNFPGRFSGRQFSNSRSEMNVSTLELGDSALYLCASNGFTSTDTQYFGPGTRLTVL.

The rearrangement joins TRBV6-1 to TRBJ1-2; D remains unclear. The V end lost 1 base, the J end lost 4 bases, and 19 bases lay between the germline ends. CDR3 length: 17 residues. Germline loops: CDR1 MNHNS, CDR2 SASEGT. CDR3: CASSEESPLGLGYGYTF. The CDR3 DNA is TGTGCCAGCAGTGAAGAGTCACCTCTGGGCCTAGGCTATGGCTACACCTTC.

Ten or more counts support this clonotype. The chain employs TRBV7-2 and TRBJ2-1, with TRBD2 matching over 11 bases. The junction had 16 bases not matched to a gene; V was cut back by 5 bases and J by 7 bases. The germline V gene has CDR1 SGHTA and CDR2 FQGNSA. The CDR3 is made up of 18 amino acids. The CDR3, as DNA: TGTGCCAGCAGCCCCCGCATAATAGCGGGGGGGCCGGTGAATGAGCAGTTCTTC. Protein: CASSPRIIAGGPVNEQFF.

At least ten counts were recorded for this clonotype. This chain uses TRBV24-1 with TRBJ2-5; 11 bases are a match to TRBD2. The length of the CDR3 is 14 residues. The germline V gene encodes CDR1 KGHDR and CDR2 SFDVKD. Trimming at V came to 4 bases and at J to 5 bases, leaving 2 bases not matched to a gene. The CDR3 coding sequence is TGTGCCACCAGTGACCGACTAGCGGGGGAGACCCAGTACTTC. This gives the protein CATSDRLAGETQYF.

This clonotype was counted at least ten times. This rearrangement joins TRBV12-3 or TRBV12-4 to TRBJ2-2, with no clear D. This CDR3 is 14 amino acids long. Trimming pared 3 bases from V and 7 bases from J, leaving 12 bases between. DNA of the CDR3: TGTGCCAGCAGTTTCTCCGGGTATCGCGGGGAGCTGTTTTTT. Its translation: CASSFSGYRGELFF.

The sample holds a few counts of this clonotype. This may be a read error, as it is one base from a much larger clone. The V call is TRBV5-1, the J call TRBJ2-3; D not certain. In germline, CDR1 is SGHRS, CDR2 YFSETQ. Trimming left V 0 bases short and J 4 bases short, with 3 bases between. The CDR3 has 12 amino acids. CDR3 loop: CASSLEADTQYF. The DNA for the CDR3 is TGCGCCAGCAGCTTGGAGGCAGATACGCAGTATTTT.

This clonotype has at least ten counts. The chain carries TRBV6-5 and TRBJ2-7; 12 bases agree with TRBD1. CDR3 length: 15 amino acids. Unmatched junction bases numbered 7, after V lost 6 bases and J lost 4 bases. Per the germline V gene, CDR1 is MNHEY and CDR2 is SVGAGI. The CDR3 DNA reads as TGTGCCAGCAGATATCCGGGACAGGGGGCGTACGAGCAGTACTTC. Translating it yields CASRYPGQGAYEQYF.